The clone carrying this T cell receptor beta chain has a single count. The sample originates from a study of blood T cell repertoires in COVID-19. Turning to the study itself: The cDNA or gDNA used as material had been derived from T cells, B-cell-depleted T cells, or PBMCs.

In the original analysis: Scientists estimated how many nucleated cells there were by amplifying reference gene primers. TCRdb keeps only in-frame clones here, not all; method: immunoSEQ multiplex PCR. D and trimming were read from the DNA, whereas the V and J calls and clone size are those reported in that table. The sample has over 110,000 clones, 75% to 85% seen once; the top ten hold 10% to 13%. From germline, CDR1 is MNHEY and CDR2 SVGAGI. This CDR3 contains 15 residues. J lost 10 bases, V lost 5 bases, and 8 bases had no gene match. Sequencing used peripheral blood. The V gene is TRBV6-5, the J gene TRBJ2-1; 13 nucleotides match TRBD2. This receptor was obtained from a man in his 60s with active or convalescent COVID-19. In DNA form, the CDR3 reads TGTGCCAGCAGTATAGGACTAGCGGGGGTAGGGGAGCAGTTCTTC. This encodes CASSIGLAGVGEQFF.